The 31 T cell receptor beta chains given below trace back to one sample, sequenced in a study of CD8 T cells in ankylosing spondylitis. Points from the study as a whole: Ankylosing spondylitis blood appeared to be characterized by a TCR beta motif of roughly eight highly homologous variants.

Their antigens remain unidentified. Each CDR3 protein gets one entry after TCRdb re-called the 5' RACE reads with MiXCR. The profile shows 500,000 to 650,000 distinct CDR3 sequences, about 5% of them singletons. The specimen sequenced was blood, either unsorted or a sorted T cell fraction (not recorded which). Every receptor here comes from a male donor with ankylosing spondylitis.

This clonotype was recorded many times. This rearrangement joins TRBV4-2 to TRBJ2-3; D possibly matches TRBD1 or TRBD2 (5 bases each). Trimming cost V 1 base and J 0 bases, with 8 bases left between them. Per germline, CDR1 LGHNA and CDR2 YNFKEQ. The CDR3 extends over 15 amino acids. The CDR3 is CASSQAGRSTDTQYF. The DNA of the CDR3 is TGTGCCAGCAGCCAAGCGGGGCGTAGCACAGATACGCAGTATTTT.

This clonotype was counted between two and nine times. The chain employs TRBV7-8 and TRBJ2-3, with D perhaps TRBD2 (5 bases). The CDR3 has 14 amino acids. Trimming removed 6 bases from V and 1 base from J, with 11 bases in between. CDR1 is SGHVS, CDR2 FQNEAQ, per germline. CDR3 nucleotides: TGTGCCAGCAGTTGGATTAGCGGCACAGATACGCAGTATTTT. It codes for CASSWISGTDTQYF.

The table lists this clonotype with many counts. The chain is built from TRBV28 and TRBJ1-2; 8 bases match TRBD1. This CDR3 contains 14 residues. With V trimmed by 5 bases and J by 4 bases, 6 bases remained unmatched. Per the germline V gene, CDR1 is MDHEN and CDR2 is SYDVKM. The CDR3 here is CASSQTGTGYGYTF. DNA for the CDR3: TGTGCCAGCAGTCAAACCGGGACAGGCTATGGCTACACCTTC.

This chain links TRBV28 with TRBJ2-7; TRBD1 aligns across 9 bases. Unmatched junction bases numbered 4, after V lost 4 bases and J lost 0 bases. Germline CDR1 MDHEN, CDR2 SYDVKM. The CDR3 has 15 amino acids. The CDR3 loop is CASSYPGQGSYEQYF. The CDR3 bases are TGTGCCAGCAGTTACCCGGGACAGGGCTCCTACGAGCAGTACTTC.

This clonotype was recorded at least ten times. The gene calls are TRBV4-2 and TRBJ1-1; TRBD1 matches at 7 bases. Germline loops: CDR1 LGHNA, CDR2 YNFKEQ. The V segment lost 1 base and the J segment 0 bases; nucleotides outside the gene matches: 8. The CDR3 is 17 amino acids. CDR3 sequence: CASSQALGQTLNTEAFF. CDR3 sequence (DNA): TGTGCCAGCAGCCAAGCCCTGGGACAGACTTTGAACACTGAAGCTTTCTTT.

There are many counts of this clonotype. The chain has TRBV2 and TRBJ2-7; TRBD1 matches at 8 bases. CDR1 and CDR2 (germline): SNHLY, FYNNEI. The CDR3 loop spans 15 amino acids. Germline trimming cut 0 bases from V and 11 bases from J; bases unmatched to any gene: 12. The CDR3 DNA sequence: TGTGCCAGCAGTGAAGCCTCGGGACAGGTGAACCGGGAGTACTTC. Translation gives CASSEASGQVNREYF.

This clonotype has at least ten counts. This chain uses TRBV11-1 with TRBJ2-7; 10 positions match TRBD1. This CDR3 spans 14 amino acids. The germline gives CDR1 SGHAT, CDR2 FQDESV (reference sequence). V shed 3 bases and J 8 bases; nucleotides not matched to a gene: 7. CDR3 residues: CASSFRTGGIKQYF. DNA for the CDR3: TGTGCCAGCAGCTTTCGGACAGGGGGTATAAAGCAGTACTTC.

Only a few counts were recorded for this clonotype. The chain combines TRBV6-6 with TRBJ2-5, with D possibly matching TRBD1 (6 bases). The ends were cut back, 6 bases at V and 4 bases at J, with 12 bases in the middle. This CDR3 region has 13 residues. Germline values: CDR1 MNHNY, CDR2 SVGAGI (reference sequence). The chain's CDR3 is CASSWSRGETQYF. The CDR3 nucleotides are TGTGCCAGCAGCTGGAGCAGGGGAGAGACCCAGTACTTC.

The gene calls are TRBV7-3 and TRBJ2-3, with 10 bases matching TRBD1. Germline V lookup: CDR1 SGHTA, CDR2 FQGTGA. The CDR3 sequence is 15 residues long. Losses at the gene ends were 5 bases for V and 8 bases for J; bases not matched to a gene: 10. Written as DNA, the CDR3 is TGTGCCAGCAGCCAAGTCGGGACAGGGGCTGGTACGCAGTATTTT. Translated, it gives CASSQVGTGAGTQYF.

This clonotype was recorded a few times. The chain is built from TRBV28 and TRBJ2-3; D ambiguous. Per germline, CDR1 MDHEN and CDR2 SYDVKM. This CDR3 contains 13 residues. V was trimmed by 6 bases and J by 11 bases, leaving 18 bases between them. This chain's CDR3 is CASRPGRYRLQYF. CDR3 coding DNA: TGTGCCAGCAGACCCGGACGGTACCGTTTGCAGTATTTT.

This clonotype was counted many times. The chain combines TRBV20-1 with TRBJ1-2, with D uncertain. Trimming took 1 base from V and 6 from J, leaving 9 bases between them. The CDR3 has 12 residues. The germline gives CDR1 DFQATT, CDR2 SNEGSKA (reference sequence). The CDR3 coding sequence is TGCAGTGCTAGAGCTAAGAAGGATGGCTACACCTTC. It yields the protein CSARAKKDGYTF.

This clonotype was found many times. The rearrangement joins TRBV29-1 to TRBJ2-5, with D tentatively TRBD1 (6 bases). Germline-derived CDR1 and CDR2 are SQVTM and ANQGSEA. CDR3 length equals 13 residues. V shed 2 bases and J shed 4 bases, with 11 bases lying between them. DNA for the CDR3: TGCAGCGTTGAAAGGGGACAAGGAGAGACCCAGTACTTC. Its protein is CSVERGQGETQYF.

This clonotype has at least ten counts. J is TRBJ2-2 and V is TRBV27; TRBD1 matches at 9 bases. Germline trimming cut 6 bases from V and 2 bases from J; bases unmatched to any gene: 13. Germline lookup yields CDR1 MNHEY and CDR2 SMNVEV (reference sequence). The CDR3 sequence is 18 residues long. The CDR3 DNA follows: TGTGCCAGCAGAATGGACAGGGGTTTCGAGAGAAACACCGGGGAGCTGTTTTTT. Translation: CASRMDRGFERNTGELFF.

With respect to this clonotype: At one of its ends the junction is not consistent with the germline gene, which may arise from a read error. This CDR3 is CSSRRQGSRYEQYF. CDR3 DNA sequence: TGCAGTTCTAGGAGACAGGGGTCCCGCTACGAGCAGTACTTC. The rearrangement joins TRBV20-1 to TRBJ2-7, with 8 nucleotides matching TRBD1. Germline loops: CDR1 DFQATT, CDR2 SNEGSKA (reference sequence). The CDR3 covers 14 residues.

Ten or more counts support this clonotype. V is TRBV20-1 and J is TRBJ2-5; D remains ambiguous. Trimming left V 8 bases short and J 4 bases short, with 17 bases between. This CDR3 region has 13 residues. Per germline, CDR1 DFQATT and CDR2 SNEGSKA (reference sequence). This chain's CDR3 is CSLGRTAGETQYF. Written as DNA, the CDR3 is TGCAGTTTAGGACGGACCGCCGGAGAGACCCAGTACTTC.

This clonotype came up many times. The chain is built from TRBV27 and TRBJ1-1; D is unresolved. Germline V gene data show CDR1 as MNHEY and CDR2 as SMNVEV (reference sequence). V lost 5 bases to trimming and J lost 1 base, with 17 bases between them. CDR3 length equals 16 residues. CDR3 nucleotides: TGTGCCAGCAGTCGGAGCACGGGCGGAGCGAACACTGAAGCTTTCTTT. Residues: CASSRSTGGANTEAFF.

This clonotype has a count of ten or more. The chain has TRBV20-1 and TRBJ2-5; TRBD1 might be the D (6 bases). The ends were cut back, 4 bases at V and 10 bases at J, with 25 bases in the middle. Germline V gene lookup returns CDR1 DFQATT and CDR2 SNEGSKA (reference sequence). The CDR3 loop spans 15 amino acids. CDR3 DNA sequence: TGCAGTGCTACCCGACCCGACAGGCCCGAGGGGTACCAGTACTTC. Its protein product is CSATRPDRPEGYQYF.

This clonotype was counted many times. The genes are TRBV20-1 and TRBJ2-2; no clear D gene. V gave up 5 bases and J gave up 6 bases, with 7 bases separating them. Germline V CDR1 and CDR2: DFQATT, SNEGSKA (reference sequence). The CDR3 length is 11 residues. CDR3 in amino acids: CSAFEAGELFF. The CDR3 DNA reads TGCAGTGCTTTTGAGGCCGGGGAGCTGTTTTTT.

This clonotype was seen at least ten times. The chain joins TRBV12-3 or TRBV12-4 to TRBJ2-3; D might be TRBD1 or TRBD2, each matching 5 bases. V lost 7 bases and J 3 bases, leaving 11 bases between the germline ends. This CDR3 region has 13 residues. Here the CDR3 reads CASIIGGTDTQYF. CDR3 bases: TGTGCCAGCATCATTGGGGGTACAGATACGCAGTATTTT.

This clonotype was counted many times. The genes are TRBV5-6 and TRBJ2-1, with D perhaps being TRBD1 or TRBD2 (5 bases each). Germline V lookup: CDR1 SGHDT, CDR2 YYEEEE. The CDR3 loop spans 15 amino acids. With 2 bases removed from V and 5 bases from J, the gap between germline ends came to 14 bases. The CDR3 protein is CASSFRGALDNEQFF. CDR3 bases: TGTGCCAGCAGCTTTAGAGGGGCATTAGACAATGAGCAGTTCTTC. The whole variable domain, filled in from reference TRBV5-6 and TRBJ2-1, reads DAGVTQSPTHLIKTRGQQVTLRCSPKSGHDTVSWYQQALGQGPQFIFQYYEEEERQRGNFPDRFSGHQFPNYSSELNVNALLLGDSALYLCASSFRGALDNEQFFGPGTRLTVL.

This clonotype was counted a few times. V usage is TRBV7-9 and J usage is TRBJ1-4; D is unresolved. Germline assignment: CDR1 SEHNR and CDR2 FQNEAQ (reference sequence). V lost 1 base and J 12 bases, leaving 12 bases between the germline ends. The CDR3 has 13 amino acids. The CDR3 region is CASSLESQAQLFF. The CDR3, as DNA: TGTGCCAGCAGCTTAGAGAGCCAGGCTCAACTGTTTTTT.

Here the CDR3 DNA reads TGCGCCAGCAGCTTGGGAGGCGCCGGCGGAGCTAATGAAAAACTGTTTTTT. The encoded protein is CASSLGGAGGANEKLFF. This chain connects TRBV5-1 to TRBJ1-4; D gene uncertain. Trimming cost V 0 bases and J 3 bases, with 15 bases left between them. The CDR3 is made up of 17 amino acids. The germline V gene has CDR1 SGHRS and CDR2 YFSETQ.

This clonotype was observed at least ten times. The CDR3 nucleotides are TGTGCCAGCAGCTTGTTTCTGGGCTCTGGAAACACCATATATTTT. This translates into CASSLFLGSGNTIYF. V is TRBV5-6 and J is TRBJ1-3, with D uncertain. The length of the CDR3 is 15 residues. Germline V lookup: CDR1 SGHDT, CDR2 YYEEEE. Trimming left V 1 base short and J 0 bases short, with 8 bases between.

The table lists this clonotype with a few counts. The rearrangement joins TRBV4-1 to TRBJ2-3; 9 bases are a match to TRBD2. CDR3 length: 17 amino acids. Germline CDR1 MGHRA, CDR2 YSYEKL. Trimming cost V 3 bases and J 0 bases; bases outside gene matches: 7. This CDR3 reads CASSHLIAGDSTDTQYF. The CDR3 nucleotides are TGCGCCAGCAGCCACTTAATAGCGGGAGACAGCACAGATACGCAGTATTTT.

At least ten counts were recorded for this clonotype. This sequence joins TRBV29-1 and TRBJ2-5, with D possibly being TRBD2 (5 bases). In germline, CDR1 is SQVTM, CDR2 ANQGSEA. CDR3 length: 12 residues. Trimming took 7 bases from V and 5 from J, leaving 14 bases between them. CDR3 nucleotide sequence: TGCAGCGCAAGGTCCCCGGGGGAGACCCAGTACTTC. Amino acid sequence: CSARSPGETQYF.

This clonotype was detected ten times or more. The V gene is TRBV5-6, the J gene TRBJ1-5; D remains unclear. This CDR3 is 14 amino acids long. The germline CDR1 and CDR2 sequences are SGHDT and YYEEEE. Trimming took 1 base from V and 4 from J, leaving 9 bases between them. CDR3: CASSLSPSNQPQHF. The CDR3 DNA reads TGTGCCAGCAGCTTGTCTCCTTCGAATCAGCCCCAGCATTTT.

At least ten counts were recorded for this clonotype. This chain connects TRBV10-3 to TRBJ2-3; TRBD1 might be the D (5 bases). The V and J ends lost 4 bases and 3 bases respectively, with 14 bases between them. The CDR3 consists of 15 residues. Germline V gives CDR1 ENHRY, CDR2 SYGVKD. DNA for the CDR3: TGTGCCATCAGTGTCGCAAGGGGTGGGACAGATACGCAGTATTTT. It encodes CAISVARGGTDTQYF.

This clonotype has ten or more counts. This sequence joins TRBV4-3 and TRBJ1-1; no clear D gene. Germline V CDR1 and CDR2: LGHNA, YSLEER. The CDR3 runs to 15 residues. V gave up 4 bases and J gave up 1 base, with 13 bases separating them. The CDR3 here is CASSRGSGRNTEAFF. CDR3 nucleotides: TGCGCCAGCAGCCGCGGCTCTGGACGGAACACTGAAGCTTTCTTT.

This clonotype was picked up many times. The chain has TRBV7-2 and TRBJ2-4; D ambiguous. The CDR3 runs 15 residues. V shed 3 bases and J shed 0 bases, with 9 bases lying between them. Looked up from germline, CDR1 is SGHTA and CDR2 is FQGNSA. CDR3 amino acids: CASSFVNLAKNIQYF. Written as DNA, the CDR3 is TGTGCCAGCAGCTTCGTCAACCTAGCCAAAAACATTCAGTACTTC.

This clonotype showed up many times. The chain combines TRBV24-1 with TRBJ2-5; no firm D call. V was cut by 4 bases and J by 5 bases, with 13 bases left in between. The CDR3 runs to 14 residues. The germline CDR1 and CDR2 sequences are KGHDR and SFDVKD. The CDR3 reads CATSEKGRGETQYF. The CDR3 DNA reads as TGTGCCACCAGTGAAAAGGGTCGTGGGGAGACCCAGTACTTC.

At least ten counts were recorded for this clonotype. The J gene is TRBJ1-5, the V gene TRBV4-2; TRBD1 aligns across 7 bases. CDR3 size: 15 residues. Trimming removed 3 bases from V and 7 bases from J; junction bases left unmatched: 9. Germline lookup yields CDR1 LGHNA and CDR2 YNFKEQ. The chain's CDR3 is CASSQIRQGGQPQHF. DNA of the CDR3: TGTGCCAGCAGCCAGATACGACAGGGTGGCCAGCCCCAGCATTTT.